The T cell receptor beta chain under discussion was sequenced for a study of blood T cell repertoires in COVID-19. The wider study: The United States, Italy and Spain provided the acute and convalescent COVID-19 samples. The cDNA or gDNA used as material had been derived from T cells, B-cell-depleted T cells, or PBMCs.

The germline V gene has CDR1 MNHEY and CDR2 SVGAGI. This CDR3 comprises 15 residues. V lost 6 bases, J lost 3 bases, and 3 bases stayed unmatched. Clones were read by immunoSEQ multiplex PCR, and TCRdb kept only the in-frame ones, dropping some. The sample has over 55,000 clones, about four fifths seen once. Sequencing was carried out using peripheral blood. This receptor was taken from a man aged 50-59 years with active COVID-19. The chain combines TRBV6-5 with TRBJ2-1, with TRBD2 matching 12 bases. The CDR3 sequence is CASRLAGGLYNEQFF. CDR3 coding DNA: TGTGCCAGCAGACTAGCGGGGGGCCTCTACAATGAGCAGTTCTTC.